These 32 T cell receptor beta chains came from one sample sequenced in a study of regulatory T cells in long-lasting Graves disease. Time point: newly diagnosed GD, antithyroid drugs for less than 3 months. RNA extracted from PBMCs served as the sequencing template. To make TCR beta libraries, researchers used iRepertoire HTBI primers and Arm-PCR of CDR3 regions. In TCRdb, the multiplex PCR reads were re-called with MiXCR into one record per CDR3 protein. Of about 220,000 distinct CDR3 sequences in the sample, around 19% are singletons; the top ten hold 12%. Another study also made use of these data, one on T cells in Graves' hyperthyroidism and ophthalmopathy.

The material sequenced was peripheral blood mononuclear cells (PBMCs), taken at new diagnosis, from a patient treated with antithyroid drugs. The receptor set was obtained from a woman aged 25 to 39 with Graves disease.

This clonotype was counted a few times. V usage is TRBV19 and J usage is TRBJ1-6; D not certain. Trimming shortened V by 6 bases and J by 8 bases, and 17 bases separated the two germline ends. In germline, CDR1 is LNHDA, CDR2 SQIVND (reference sequence). The CDR3 length is 15 residues. CDR3 sequence reads: CASRRGSAADSPLHF. The CDR3 nucleotides are TGTGCCAGTAGACGAGGATCCGCTGCAGATTCACCCCTCCACTTT.

This clonotype was counted a single time. The junction differs from germline at one of its ends, possibly a read error. The V gene is TRBV6-2 or TRBV6-3, the J gene TRBJ1-6; 9 nucleotides match TRBD1. The CDR3 covers 15 residues. Germline values: CDR1 MNHEY, CDR2 SVGEGT. The CDR3 DNA reads as TGTGCCGGCAGTAACAGGGGGCAGGGGGATTCACCCCTCCACTTT. Its protein is CAGSNRGQGDSPLHF.

This clonotype showed up many times. The chain links TRBV6-1 to TRBJ1-5; D is unclear. There are 15 residues in the CDR3. Trimming removed 8 bases at V and 0 bases at J, with 14 bases between. Germline CDR1 is MNHNS and CDR2 is SASEGT. CDR3 protein: CASGPAVNSNQPQHF. Here the CDR3 DNA reads TGTGCCAGCGGCCCCGCAGTGAATAGCAATCAGCCCCAGCATTTT.

This clonotype appeared a few times. As DNA, the CDR3 is TGTGCCAGCATCCGGGAGGGGGCAAGCGAAAACACCATATATTTT. Amino acid sequence: CASIREGASENTIYF. The V gene is TRBV11-3, the J gene TRBJ1-3, with TRBD1 matching 7 bases. V shed 7 bases and J 6 bases; nucleotides not matched to a gene: 12. Germline V lookup: CDR1 SGHNT, CDR2 YENEEA. The CDR3 is 15 residues long.

This clonotype was seen ten or more times. The chain links TRBV30 to TRBJ2-1; 8 positions match TRBD2. V trimming: 2 bases; J trimming: 9 bases; junction bases outside the gene matches: 6. The CDR3 is 13 residues long. Germline V gene data show CDR1 as GTSNPN and CDR2 as SVGIG (reference sequence). The CDR3 loop is CAWSTGGRREQFF. In nucleotides, the CDR3 is TGTGCCTGGAGTACGGGGGGGCGCCGTGAGCAGTTCTTC.

For this clonotype: A far bigger clonotype differs at one base, so this is likely a read error. The chain links TRBV6-2 or TRBV6-3 to TRBJ2-5; 8 bases match TRBD1. Germline lookup yields CDR1 MNHEY and CDR2 SVGEGT. The CDR3 loop spans 12 amino acids. Trimming at V came to 8 bases and at J to 6 bases, leaving 5 bases not matched to a gene. The CDR3 region is CASRQGRKTQYF. The DNA of the CDR3 is TGTGCCAGCCGACAGGGGCGTAAGACCCAGTACTTC.

This clonotype was counted ten times or more. J is TRBJ2-5 and V is TRBV7-8, with a weak D call TRBD1 (7 bases). In germline, CDR1 is SGHVS, CDR2 FQNEAQ. CDR3 length: 14 amino acids. The germline V and J ends were trimmed by 10 bases and 4 bases, with 19 bases remaining between them. The chain's CDR3 is CATSLRGAGETQYF. The CDR3 DNA sequence: TGTGCCACTTCTCTCAGGGGGGCGGGAGAGACCCAGTACTTC.

This clonotype was detected many times. The chain recombines TRBV25-1 with TRBJ1-2; 8 bases align to TRBD1. Germline-derived CDR1 and CDR2 are MGHDK and SYGVNS. This CDR3 is built from 15 residues. The J segment lost 3 bases and the V segment lost 4 bases, leaving 7 bases of the junction unmatched. This chain's CDR3 is CASSGRQGLDYGYTF. Written as DNA, the CDR3 is TGTGCCAGCAGTGGGCGACAGGGGTTGGACTATGGCTACACCTTC.

There are many counts of this clonotype. The chain combines TRBV5-1 with TRBJ1-1; 7 nucleotides align to TRBD1. The germline gives CDR1 SGHRS, CDR2 YFSETQ. Trimming removed 0 bases from V and 1 base from J; junction bases left unmatched: 6. This CDR3 region has 16 residues. The CDR3 DNA sequence: TGCGCCAGCAGCTTGGCAAAGGGGGCCTGGAACACTGAAGCTTTCTTT. This codes for CASSLAKGAWNTEAFF.

The sample holds many counts of this clonotype. The chain is built from TRBV6-5 and TRBJ1-4; the D is unclear. Trimming took 2 bases from V and 5 from J, leaving 15 bases between them. The CDR3 is made up of 16 amino acids. Germline V gene sequence: CDR1 MNHEY, CDR2 SVGAGI. The CDR3 protein is CASSYLFARENEKLFF. CDR3 nucleotides: TGTGCCAGCAGTTACCTTTTTGCGCGAGAGAATGAAAAACTGTTTTTT.

This clonotype appeared a few times. This sequence joins TRBV12-3 or TRBV12-4 and TRBJ2-5; D possibly corresponds to TRBD2 (6 bases). The V and J ends lost 6 bases and 0 bases respectively, with 17 bases between them. The CDR3 length is 16 residues. CDR3 bases: TGTGCCAGCAGCGTAGATGGGAGGCAGTACCAAGAGACCCAGTACTTC. This sequence encodes CASSVDGRQYQETQYF.

This clonotype was observed many times. The chain employs TRBV2 and TRBJ1-5; D is unresolved. The CDR3 spans 15 residues. The germline CDR1 and CDR2 sequences are SNHLY and FYNNEI. Deletions cut 3 bases from V and 4 bases from J, with 13 bases between. CDR3 DNA sequence: TGTGCCAGCAGTGAGGTCGGGTTTCGAAATCAGCCCCAGCATTTT. It specifies CASSEVGFRNQPQHF.

This chain uses TRBV11-3 with TRBJ2-1; 10 nucleotides line up with TRBD2. Germline V gives CDR1 SGHNT, CDR2 YENEEA. The CDR3 sequence is 16 residues long. V lost 5 bases to trimming and J lost 9 bases; unmatched junction nucleotides: 13. CDR3 sequence: CASSPRVAGGIAEQFF. The DNA for the CDR3 is TGTGCCAGCAGCCCGAGGGTAGCGGGAGGTATTGCTGAGCAGTTCTTC.

The CDR3 DNA reads as TGTGCCAGCACAGTGGGGGGACTAGCATCCTACGAGCAGTACTTC. It encodes CASTVGGLASYEQYF. This sequence joins TRBV28 and TRBJ2-7; 9 nucleotides agree with TRBD2. Trimming at V came to 7 bases and at J to 1 base, leaving 8 bases not matched to a gene. The CDR3 contains 15 residues. Germline V lookup: CDR1 MDHEN, CDR2 SYDVKM.

The CDR3 region is CASSLPRAGSYEQYF. The DNA for the CDR3 is TGTGCCAGCAGCTTACCCCGCGCAGGGTCTTACGAGCAGTACTTC. V usage is TRBV7-9 and J usage is TRBJ2-7; D might be TRBD1 (5 bases). V was shortened by 2 bases and J by 4 bases, with 15 bases between the two germline ends. The CDR3 sequence is 15 residues long. Germline loops: CDR1 SEHNR, CDR2 FQNEAQ (reference sequence).

This CDR3 is CASSVVGGNSPLHF. The CDR3 bases are TGTGCCAGCAGCGTAGTGGGGGGTAATTCACCCCTCCACTTT. The chain recombines TRBV9 with TRBJ1-6, with a weak D call TRBD1 (5 bases). With 0 bases removed from V and 6 bases from J, the gap between germline ends came to 7 bases. Germline V CDR1 and CDR2: SGDLS, YYNGEE. The CDR3 consists of 14 residues.

This clonotype was observed a single time. With only one base between it and a far larger clone, this is likely a read error. This chain uses TRBV28 with TRBJ2-5; 8 bases fit TRBD1. This CDR3 has 14 amino acids. The germline V gene encodes CDR1 MDHEN and CDR2 SYDVKM. Trimming at V came to 5 bases and at J to 5 bases, leaving 7 bases not matched to a gene. CDR3: CASSDPGGKETQYF. The CDR3 DNA follows: TGTGCCAGCAGTGACCCAGGGGGCAAGGAGACCCAGTACTTC.

This clonotype occurred a few times. The chain uses TRBV20-1 and TRBJ2-7, with 13 bases fitting TRBD2. The germline gives CDR1 DFQATT, CDR2 SNEGSKA (reference sequence). The CDR3 consists of 15 residues. The junction had 6 bases not matched to a gene; V was cut back by 3 bases and J by 4 bases. The CDR3 DNA reads as TGCAGTGCTAGGGGGCGGACTAGCGGGAGTTACGAGCAGTACTTC. Translating gives CSARGRTSGSYEQYF.

This clonotype showed up many times. The chain combines TRBV12-3 or TRBV12-4 with TRBJ1-5; TRBD1 matches at 7 bases. The CDR3 is 13 residues long. V was pared by 6 bases and J by 4 bases, with 3 bases of the junction left unmatched. The CDR3 sequence: CASRHRGNQPQHF. CDR3 nucleotides: TGTGCCAGCAGACACAGGGGAAATCAGCCCCAGCATTTT.

This clonotype was seen many times. The V and J genes are TRBV13 and TRBJ1-5; 9 bases line up with TRBD1. The ends lost 5 bases at V and 4 bases at J; junction bases unmatched: 9. The CDR3 consists of 16 residues. Germline loops: CDR1 PRHDT, CDR2 FYEKMQ (reference sequence). The CDR3: CASSPRGGTGNQPQHF. The CDR3 bases are TGTGCCAGCAGCCCCAGAGGCGGGACAGGGAATCAGCCCCAGCATTTT.

This clonotype was seen a single time. The V and J genes are TRBV10-1 and TRBJ2-7; tentative D call: TRBD2 (6 bases). Trimming removed 0 bases at V and 5 bases at J, with 14 bases between. The CDR3 has 15 amino acids. The germline gives CDR1 WNHNN, CDR2 SYGVQD (reference sequence). DNA for the CDR3: TGCGCCAGCAGTGAGTCGTGGAGGGTAGTAAACGAGCAGTACTTC. It yields the protein CASSESWRVVNEQYF.

This clonotype appeared many times. The CDR3 loop reads CASSPRGQSTNEKLFF. DNA of the CDR3: TGTGCCAGCAGTCCCAGGGGACAATCAACTAATGAAAAACTGTTTTTT. J is TRBJ1-4 and V is TRBV3-1; maybe TRBD1 (6 bases). Germline assignment: CDR1 LGHDT and CDR2 YNNKEL (reference sequence). V was pared by 6 bases and J by 0 bases, with 14 bases between. The CDR3 spans 16 residues.

This clonotype came up many times. Germline and junction disagree at one end, which may indicate a read error. The chain uses TRBV30 and TRBJ2-7, with TRBD1 identical over 7 bases. This CDR3 spans 14 amino acids. Germline loops: CDR1 GTSNPN, CDR2 SVGIG (reference sequence). CDR3 sequence (DNA): TGTGCCTCGAGTCCCCCCGACAGGGTCTACGAGCAGTACTTC. Protein sequence: CASSPPDRVYEQYF.

This clonotype occurred many times. This chain links TRBV12-5 with TRBJ2-3; 8 bases fit TRBD1. CDR3 length equals 16 residues. Trimming removed 1 base from V and 4 bases from J; junction bases left unmatched: 7. Germline loops: CDR1 LGHNT, CDR2 FRNRAP. CDR3 residues: CASGLGLQDRADTQYF. CDR3 DNA sequence: TGTGCTAGTGGTTTGGGGCTACAGGACAGGGCAGATACGCAGTATTTT.

The rearrangement joins TRBV5-1 to TRBJ2-5, with 7 nucleotides matching TRBD1. This CDR3 region has 16 residues. The V segment lost 4 bases and the J segment 0 bases; nucleotides outside the gene matches: 9. The V gene's germline CDR1 is SGHRS and CDR2 YFSETQ. In DNA, the CDR3 is TGCGCCAGCAGCCTTACTTTCGGACAGGACCAAGAGACCCAGTACTTC. This sequence encodes CASSLTFGQDQETQYF.

This clonotype was seen at least ten times. This chain's CDR3 is CASRTTGTYSNQPQHF. The CDR3 DNA reads as TGTGCCAGCAGAACTACAGGGACATATAGCAATCAGCCCCAGCATTTT. This chain joins TRBV5-8 and TRBJ1-5, with D possibly matching TRBD1 (6 bases). This CDR3 comprises 16 residues. Trimming took off 5 bases at V and 0 bases at J, with 15 bases between the two ends. Germline CDR1 SGHTS, CDR2 YDEGEE. The full variable domain, with the rest looked up from reference TRBV5-8 and TRBJ1-5, is EAGVTQSPTHLIKTRGQQATLRCSPISGHTSVYWYQQALGLGLQFLLWYDEGEERNRGNFPPRFSGRQFPNYSSELNVNALELEDSALYLCASRTTGTYSNQPQHFGDGTRLSIL.

This clonotype occurred many times. The V and J genes are TRBV27 and TRBJ1-1, with a weak D call TRBD1 (5 bases). The CDR3 has 13 residues. V shed 6 bases and J shed 6 bases, with 14 bases lying between them. Germline V lookup: CDR1 MNHEY, CDR2 SMNVEV (reference sequence). The CDR3 region has the DNA TGTGCCAGCAGGGGAATAGGACACTCTGAAGCTTTCTTT. Translating gives CASRGIGHSEAFF.

This clonotype showed up many times. This chain uses TRBV20-1 with TRBJ2-1; 8 bases fit TRBD2. CDR1 is DFQATT and CDR2 is SNEGSKA in the germline V gene (reference sequence). The CDR3 totals 15 residues. V lost 6 bases, J lost 7 bases, and 14 bases stayed unmatched. The CDR3 DNA reads TGCAGTGCCCGCCCCGGCAGCGGGAGAGGAAATGAGCAGTTCTTC. Translation gives CSARPGSGRGNEQFF.

This clonotype was detected ten times or more. This rearrangement joins TRBV7-3 to TRBJ2-7; 11 bases line up with TRBD2. J was trimmed by 2 bases and V by 5 bases; bases with no gene match: 2. The germline V gene encodes CDR1 SGHTA and CDR2 FQGTGA. This CDR3 is built from 14 residues. The CDR3 loop reads CASSLSGGAYEQYF. CDR3 coding DNA: TGTGCCAGCAGCCTTAGCGGGGGGGCCTACGAGCAGTACTTC.

This clonotype was picked up one time. The chain carries TRBV4-1 and TRBJ2-7; no reliable D call. V was trimmed by 0 bases and J by 2 bases, leaving 8 bases between them. This CDR3 spans 14 amino acids. Germline CDR1 is MGHRA and CDR2 is YSYEKL. CDR3 nucleotides: TGCGCCAGCAGCCAAGATGTAATCACCTACGAGCAGTACTTC. It yields the protein CASSQDVITYEQYF.

This clonotype was counted at least ten times. CDR3 sequence reads: CATSRPSQVLGYTF. The CDR3 DNA reads as TGTGCCACCAGCAGACCATCACAGGTTCTCGGCTACACCTTC. The rearrangement uses TRBV15 and TRBJ1-2; a possible D gene is TRBD1 (5 bases). V dropped 2 bases and J dropped 8 bases, with 15 bases sitting between them. From germline, CDR1 is LNHNV and CDR2 YYDKDF (reference sequence). This CDR3 region has 14 residues. The whole variable domain, remainder taken from reference TRBV15 and TRBJ1-2, is DAMVIQNPRYQVTQFGKPVTLSCSQTLNHNVMYWYQQKSSQAPKLLFHYYDKDFNNEADTPDNFQSRRPNTSFCFLDIRSPGLGDTAMYLCATSRPSQVLGYTFGSGTRLTVV.

This clonotype was observed many times. CDR3 residues: CASSHGTGGYQPQHF. The CDR3 nucleotides are TGTGCCAGCAGCCACGGGACAGGGGGATATCAGCCCCAGCATTTT. The J gene is TRBJ1-5, the V gene TRBV5-8; 11 bases are a match to TRBD1. The CDR3 extends over 15 amino acids. Germline CDR1 is SGHTS and CDR2 is YDEGEE. V was pared by 4 bases and J by 5 bases, with 5 bases of the junction left unmatched.